This TCR beta chain appears in the sequencing data of a study of shared clonotypes between healthy human individuals. Template for every sorted-subset replicate PCR totaled 150 to 250 ng DNA, 25,000 to 30,000 T cell genomes. Produced via immunoSEQ multiplex PCR; TCRdb's table is partial and in-frame only. The sample contains over a million clones, around 97% of which appear only once. Specimen: naive CD4+ T cells sorted from blood. As to subset: CD45RA+ positively selected. The clonotype comes from a man between 25 and 39 years old in good health.

The chain's CDR3 is CASRGGADTQYF. The CDR3 nucleotides are TGTGCCAGTCGGGGAGGGGCAGATACGCAGTATTTT. The chain combines TRBV19 with TRBJ2-3; 7 nucleotides match TRBD2. Germline V gene sequence: CDR1 LNHDA, CDR2 SQIVND (reference sequence). The CDR3 contains 12 residues. Trimming took 8 bases from V and 4 from J; bases not matched to a gene: 3.